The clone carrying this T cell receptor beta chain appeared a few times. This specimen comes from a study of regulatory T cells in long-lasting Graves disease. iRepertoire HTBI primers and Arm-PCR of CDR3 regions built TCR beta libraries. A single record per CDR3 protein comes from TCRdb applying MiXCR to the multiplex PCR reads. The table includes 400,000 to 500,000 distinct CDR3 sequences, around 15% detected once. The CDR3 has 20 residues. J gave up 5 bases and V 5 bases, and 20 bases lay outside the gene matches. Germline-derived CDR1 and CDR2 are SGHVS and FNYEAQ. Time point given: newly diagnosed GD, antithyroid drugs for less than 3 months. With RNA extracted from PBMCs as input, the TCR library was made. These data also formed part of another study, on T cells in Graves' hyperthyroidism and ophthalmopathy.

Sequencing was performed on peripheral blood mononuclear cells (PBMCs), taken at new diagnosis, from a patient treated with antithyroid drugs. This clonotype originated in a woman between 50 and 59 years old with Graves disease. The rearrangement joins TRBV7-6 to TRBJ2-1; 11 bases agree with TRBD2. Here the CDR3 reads CASSIGIRPSGRMTNNEQFF. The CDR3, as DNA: TGTGCCAGCAGCATAGGGATTCGGCCTAGCGGGAGGATGACAAACAATGAGCAGTTCTTC.